The sequence of this T cell receptor beta chain was determined in a study of vaccination effects on CD4 cells after COVID-19. On the study more broadly: Post-vaccine sampling occurred a median 72 days after the second dose. Study-wide findings and caveats: Infection- and vaccine-induced clones contracted markedly late after vaccination.

This clone was detected a few times. Its cognate antigen is unknown. Profiled with immunoSEQ multiplex PCR; TCRdb holds only in-frame clones, not every one. The sample records roughly 34,000 clones, roughly 86% being singletons. The germline gives CDR1 SGHTA, CDR2 FQGTGA. CDR3 length: 15 residues. V was cut by 1 base and J by 0 bases, with 7 bases left in between. Sequencing in the ViraFEST assay came after antigen-specific CD4+ T cells had been expanded with viral peptide pools, which were used to stimulate PBMC. Once cultured for 10 days, the cells underwent separation to obtain CD4+ T cells. Each person got two doses of an mRNA SARS-CoV-2 vaccine, BNT162b2 or mRNA-1273. Each culture well received roughly 1.9 million PBMC. These cells were then cultured in IMDM with roughly 9.8 IU/ml IL-2 and roughly 10 ug/ml peptides. IL-2 medium supplanted half the medium on days 3 and 7.

This specimen consisted of CD4+ T cells from PBMCs cultured with HCoV-NL63 spike peptides, obtained after COVID-19 vaccination. The V and J genes are TRBV7-3 and TRBJ2-1; no firm D call. The sequence derives from a human donor who received a COVID-19 vaccine. Some clones in this sample may be carry-over from other donors' samples. CDR3 DNA: TGTGCCAGCAGCTTAATTTCTGGCTCCTACAATGAGCAGTTCTTC. As protein: CASSLISGSYNEQFF.